The following is a TCR beta chain sequence with its context. Its target is unknown. This entry belongs to a study of CD8 T cells in ankylosing spondylitis. Quantitative 5'-RACE with molecular barcodes generated TCR beta libraries. TCRdb passed the 5' RACE reads through MiXCR, listing each CDR3 protein once. The sample contains roughly 470,000 distinct CDR3 sequences, around 26% of which appear only once. Germline V CDR1 and CDR2: GTSNPN, SVGIG (reference sequence). This CDR3 comprises 12 residues. V was clipped by 4 bases and J by 4 bases, with 11 bases between them. Study results and limitations: Matched ankylosing spondylitis synovial fluid reportedly showed significant enrichment of disease-linked clones. Seemingly characteristic of ankylosing spondylitis blood was a TCR beta motif consisting of eight highly homologous variants. Disease-linked clones displayed a CD8+ phenotype and appeared relatively rarely in peripheral blood. Some of the motif variants had earlier been found in reactive arthritis patients' fluid and blood.

This sequence was found in a male donor with ankylosing spondylitis. The sample taken for sequencing was blood, either unsorted or a sorted T cell fraction (not recorded which). The chain has TRBV30 and TRBJ2-7, with D hard to call. The CDR3 sequence: CAWKPTAYEQYF. CDR3 coding DNA: TGTGCCTGGAAACCAACGGCGTACGAGCAGTACTTC.